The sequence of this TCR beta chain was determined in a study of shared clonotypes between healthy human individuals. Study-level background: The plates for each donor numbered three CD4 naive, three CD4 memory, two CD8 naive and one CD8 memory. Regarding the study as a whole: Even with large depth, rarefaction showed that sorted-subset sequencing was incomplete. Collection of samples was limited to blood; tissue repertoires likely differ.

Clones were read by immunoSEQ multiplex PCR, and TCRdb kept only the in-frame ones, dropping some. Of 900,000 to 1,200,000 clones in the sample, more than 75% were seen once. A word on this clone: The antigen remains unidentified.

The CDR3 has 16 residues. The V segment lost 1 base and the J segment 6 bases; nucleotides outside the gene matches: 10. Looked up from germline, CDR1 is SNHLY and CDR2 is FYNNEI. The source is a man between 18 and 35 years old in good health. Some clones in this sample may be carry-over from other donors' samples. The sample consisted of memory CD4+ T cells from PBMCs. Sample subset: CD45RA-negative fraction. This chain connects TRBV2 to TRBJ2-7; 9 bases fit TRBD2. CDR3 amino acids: CASSEEGLAGISEQYF. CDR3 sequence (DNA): TGTGCCAGCAGTGAAGAAGGGCTAGCGGGAATCAGCGAGCAGTACTTC.